This T cell receptor beta chain was sequenced for a study of shared clonotypes between healthy human individuals. Study outcomes and limitations: Larger estimated richness was generally seen in naive subsets than in memory subsets.

The protocol was immunoSEQ multiplex PCR, while the TCRdb copy is restricted to in-frame clones and leaves out a portion. The sample lists under 650,000 clones, approximately 95% occurring once. The split of CD4+ cells yielded CD45RA+ naive and CD45RA-negative memory subsets. V was shortened by 4 bases and J by 0 bases, with 18 bases between the two germline ends. Looked up from germline, CDR1 is SGDLS and CDR2 is YYNGEE. This CDR3 comprises 17 residues. As regards this clone: Its target is unknown.

This chain joins TRBV9 and TRBJ2-3, with D possibly being TRBD2 (5 bases). The sequence was collected from a woman under 40 in good health. Sample: naive CD4+ T cells sorted from blood. Subset meaning: CD45RA+ positively selected. The CDR3 loop is CASSPRGWRSSTDTQYF. CDR3 sequence (DNA): TGTGCCAGCAGCCCTCGAGGGTGGCGGTCTAGCACAGATACGCAGTATTTT.